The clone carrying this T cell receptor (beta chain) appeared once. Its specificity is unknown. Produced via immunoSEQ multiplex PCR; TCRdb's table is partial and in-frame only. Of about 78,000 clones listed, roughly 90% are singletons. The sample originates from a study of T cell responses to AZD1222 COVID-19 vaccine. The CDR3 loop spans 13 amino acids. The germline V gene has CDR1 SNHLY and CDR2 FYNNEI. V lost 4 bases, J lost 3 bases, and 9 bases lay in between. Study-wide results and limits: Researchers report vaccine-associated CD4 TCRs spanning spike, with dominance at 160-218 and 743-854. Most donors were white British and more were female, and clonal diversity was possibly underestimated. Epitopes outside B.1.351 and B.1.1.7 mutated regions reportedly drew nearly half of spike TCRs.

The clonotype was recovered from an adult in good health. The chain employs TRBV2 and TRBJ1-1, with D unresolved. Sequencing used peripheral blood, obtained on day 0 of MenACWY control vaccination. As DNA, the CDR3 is TGTGCCAGCAGTGTCGGTCAGGACACTGAAGCTTTCTTT. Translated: CASSVGQDTEAFF.